Sequencing of this T cell receptor (beta chain) was carried out in a study of beta chain features in type 1 diabetes. Comments on this clone: Its specificity is not known.

Study-wide findings and caveats: For Type 1 diabetes patients, all four CD4+ subsets carried TCRB CDR3s that were moderately but significantly shorter.

Germline V lookup: CDR1 SQVTM, CDR2 ANQGSEA. The CDR3 length is 12 residues. Trimming shortened V by 3 bases and J by 1 base, and 4 bases separated the two germline ends. Expressed TCRB transcripts were sequenced because the isolated RNA had all been reverse transcribed beforehand. Profiled with immunoSEQ multiplex PCR; TCRdb holds only in-frame clones, not every one. The profile shows 230,000 or so clones, roughly 16% of them singletons. The chain couples TRBV29-1 to TRBJ2-1, with D uncertain. Sequencing input: naive CD4+ T cells from blood. The receptor comes from a man aged 30-40 years with type 1 diabetes. The CDR3 loop is CSVEESYNEQFF. Written as DNA, the CDR3 is TGCAGCGTTGAGGAGTCCTACAATGAGCAGTTCTTC.